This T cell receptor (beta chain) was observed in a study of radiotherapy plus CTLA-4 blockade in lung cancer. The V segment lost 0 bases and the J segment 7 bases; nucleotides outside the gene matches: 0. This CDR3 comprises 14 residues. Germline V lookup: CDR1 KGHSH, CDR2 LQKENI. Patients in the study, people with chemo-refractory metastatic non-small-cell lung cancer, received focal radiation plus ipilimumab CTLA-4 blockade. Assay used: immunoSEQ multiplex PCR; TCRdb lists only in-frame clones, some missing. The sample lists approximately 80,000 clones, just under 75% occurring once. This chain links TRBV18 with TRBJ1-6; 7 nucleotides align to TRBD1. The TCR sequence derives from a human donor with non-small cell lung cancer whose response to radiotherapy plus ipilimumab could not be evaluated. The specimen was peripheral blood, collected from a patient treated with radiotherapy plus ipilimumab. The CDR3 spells CASSPPQGNSPLHF. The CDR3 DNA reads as TGTGCCAGCTCACCACCACAGGGGAATTCACCCCTCCACTTT.